Each of the 3 T cell receptor beta chains below was sequenced from the same sample in a study of beta chain features in type 1 diabetes. Expressed TCRB transcripts were sequenced because the isolated RNA had all been reverse transcribed beforehand. Assay: immunoSEQ multiplex PCR; the TCRdb copy retains only in-frame clones and omits some. Of 900,000 or so clones in the sample, roughly 15% were seen once. The sequenced sample was naive CD4+ T cells from blood. Receptor source: a woman under 30 in good health.

This clone was found a few times. V and J are TRBV15 and TRBJ2-7, with D possibly matching TRBD2 (5 bases). The CDR3 has 14 residues. CDR1 and CDR2 (germline): LNHNV, YYDKDF (reference sequence). The ends were cut back, 5 bases at V and 2 bases at J, with 13 bases in the middle. The CDR3 DNA sequence: TGTGCCACCAGCGAAGCCTACGGGGCCTACGAGCAGTACTTC. It is translated as CATSEAYGAYEQYF.

This chain connects TRBV28 to TRBJ2-1, with 9 bases identical to TRBD2. Germline CDR1 is MDHEN and CDR2 is SYDVKM. J was trimmed by 2 bases and V by 4 bases; bases with no gene match: 6. CDR3 length equals 16 residues. In DNA, the CDR3 is TGTGCCAGCAGTTCTTCTGCTAGCGGGACCTACAATGAGCAGTTCTTC. Amino acids: CASSSSASGTYNEQFF. Together with reference TRBV28 and TRBJ2-1, the CDR3 gives the full variable domain: DVKVTQSSRYLVKRTGEKVFLECVQDMDHENMFWYRQDPGLGLRLIYFSYDVKMKEKGDIPEGYSVSREKKERFSLILESASTNQTSMYLCASSSSASGTYNEQFFGPGTRLTVL.

This clone has only a few counts. The V and J genes are TRBV10-3 and TRBJ2-3, with 10 bases lining up with TRBD2. The V gene end was trimmed by 0 bases and the J gene end by 4 bases; junction bases not matched to a gene: 13. The germline CDR1 and CDR2 sequences are ENHRY and SYGVKD. The CDR3 has 19 residues. DNA for the CDR3: TGTGCCATCAGTGAGTCAGATCTAGCGGGAGCAGGTGGTGCAGATACGCAGTATTTT. Its translation is CAISESDLAGAGGADTQYF.